This TCR beta chain is drawn from a study of blood T cell repertoires in COVID-19. About the study: Samples representing acute and convalescent COVID-19 were sourced from the United States, Italy and Spain.

V was pared by 4 bases and J by 3 bases, with 17 bases between. The CDR3 consists of 16 residues. Germline V lookup: CDR1 SGDLS, CDR2 YYNGEE. This clone was found once. Methods used by the authors: Using reference gene primer amplification, nucleated cell counts were estimated. Profiling relied on immunoSEQ multiplex PCR, and the TCRdb table lists in-frame clones only, not all of them. V and J calls and clone size are as listed in that table; D and trimming were resolved from the DNA. The data show about 70,000 clones, roughly 84% seen once. The sequence was collected from a young woman with acute or convalescent COVID-19. The rearrangement links TRBV9 to TRBJ2-1; perhaps TRBD2 as D (6 bases). The specimen sequenced was peripheral blood. CDR3 coding DNA: TGTGCCAGCAGCCCAGAGATAGCGGTGAACTACAATGAGCAGTTCTTC. Protein: CASSPEIAVNYNEQFF.